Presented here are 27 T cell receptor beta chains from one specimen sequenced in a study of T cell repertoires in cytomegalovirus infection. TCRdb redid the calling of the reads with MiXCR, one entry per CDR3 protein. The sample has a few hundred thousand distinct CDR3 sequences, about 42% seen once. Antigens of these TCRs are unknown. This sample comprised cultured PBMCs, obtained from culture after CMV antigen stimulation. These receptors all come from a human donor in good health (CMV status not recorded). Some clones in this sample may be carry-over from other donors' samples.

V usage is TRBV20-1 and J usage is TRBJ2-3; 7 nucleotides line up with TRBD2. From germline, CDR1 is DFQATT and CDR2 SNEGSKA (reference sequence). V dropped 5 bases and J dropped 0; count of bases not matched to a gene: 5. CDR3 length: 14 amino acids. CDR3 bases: TGCAGTGCTGGTCCTAGCGGAAGCACAGATACGCAGTATTTT. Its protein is CSAGPSGSTDTQYF.

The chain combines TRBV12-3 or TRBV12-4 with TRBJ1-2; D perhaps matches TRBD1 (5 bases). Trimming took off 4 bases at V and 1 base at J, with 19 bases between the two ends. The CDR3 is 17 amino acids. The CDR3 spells CASSSRDAFLSNYGYTF. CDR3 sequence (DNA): TGTGCCAGCAGTTCCCGGGACGCCTTCCTCAGTAACTATGGCTACACCTTC.

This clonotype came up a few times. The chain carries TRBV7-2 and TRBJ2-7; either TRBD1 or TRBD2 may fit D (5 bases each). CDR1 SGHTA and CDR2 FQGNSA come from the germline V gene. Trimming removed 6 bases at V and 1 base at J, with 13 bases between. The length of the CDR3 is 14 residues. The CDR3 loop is CASRPGTSSYEQYF. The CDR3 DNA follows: TGTGCCAGCAGGCCAGGGACCTCTTCCTACGAGCAGTACTTC.

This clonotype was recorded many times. The CDR3 reads CASSTRNQNTGELFF. The DNA for the CDR3 is TGTGCCAGCAGCACCCGAAACCAGAACACCGGGGAGCTGTTTTTT. The J gene is TRBJ2-2, the V gene TRBV7-2; D uncertain. V gave up 5 bases and J gave up 1 base, with 11 bases separating them. Germline CDR1 is SGHTA and CDR2 is FQGNSA. CDR3 length equals 15 residues.

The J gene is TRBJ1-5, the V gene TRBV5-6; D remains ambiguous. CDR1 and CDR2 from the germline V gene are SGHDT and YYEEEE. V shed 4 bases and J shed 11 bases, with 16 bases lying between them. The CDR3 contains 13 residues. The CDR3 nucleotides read TGTGCCAGCAGCCCGTTCGCCTGTTGTTCCCAGCATTTT. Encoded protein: CASSPFACCSQHF.

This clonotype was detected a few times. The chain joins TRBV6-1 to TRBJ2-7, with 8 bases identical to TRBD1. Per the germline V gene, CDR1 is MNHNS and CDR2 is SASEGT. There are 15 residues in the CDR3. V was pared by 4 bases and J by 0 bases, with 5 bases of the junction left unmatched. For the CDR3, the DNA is TGTGCCAGCAGTGCCGGACAGGGCCCCTCCTACGAGCAGTACTTC. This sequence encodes CASSAGQGPSYEQYF.

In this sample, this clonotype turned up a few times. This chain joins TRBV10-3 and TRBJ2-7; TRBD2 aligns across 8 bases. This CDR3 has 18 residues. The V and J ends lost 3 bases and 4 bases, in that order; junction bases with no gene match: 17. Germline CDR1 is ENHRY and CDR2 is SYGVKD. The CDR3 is CAISEVAGLFKVAYEQYF. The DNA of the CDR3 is TGTGCCATCAGTGAAGTAGCGGGGCTCTTCAAAGTGGCATACGAGCAGTACTTC.

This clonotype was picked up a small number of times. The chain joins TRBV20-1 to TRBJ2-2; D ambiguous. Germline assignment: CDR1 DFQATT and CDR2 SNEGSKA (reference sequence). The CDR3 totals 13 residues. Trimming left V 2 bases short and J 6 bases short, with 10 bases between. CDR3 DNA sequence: TGCAGTGCTAGACATGGGGTCTCCGGGGAGCTGTTTTTT. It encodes CSARHGVSGELFF.

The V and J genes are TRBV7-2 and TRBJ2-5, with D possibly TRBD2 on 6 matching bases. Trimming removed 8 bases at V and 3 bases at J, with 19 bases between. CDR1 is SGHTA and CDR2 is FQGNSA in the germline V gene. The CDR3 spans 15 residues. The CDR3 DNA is TGTGCCAGCTCCCGGGTAGCGGAGACAGAAGAGACCCAGTACTTC. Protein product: CASSRVAETEETQYF.

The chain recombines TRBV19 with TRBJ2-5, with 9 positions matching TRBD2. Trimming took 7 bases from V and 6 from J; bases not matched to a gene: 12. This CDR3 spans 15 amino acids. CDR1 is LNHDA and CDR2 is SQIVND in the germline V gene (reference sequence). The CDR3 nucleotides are TGTGCCAGTACTCCGGCCGGGACTAGCAGGAAGACCCAGTACTTC. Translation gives CASTPAGTSRKTQYF. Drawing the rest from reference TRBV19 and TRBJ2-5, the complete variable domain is DGGITQSPKYLFRKEGQNVTLSCEQNLNHDAMYWYRQDPGQGLRLIYYSQIVNDFQKGDIAEGYSVSREKKESFPLTVTSAQKNPTAFYLCASTPAGTSRKTQYFGPGTRLLVL.

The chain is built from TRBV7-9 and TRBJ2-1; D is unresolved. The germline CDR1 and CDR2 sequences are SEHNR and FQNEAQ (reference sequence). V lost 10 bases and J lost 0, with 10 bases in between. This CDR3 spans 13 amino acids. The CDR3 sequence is CATPPSSYNEQFF. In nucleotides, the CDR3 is TGTGCCACACCACCGAGCTCCTACAATGAGCAGTTCTTC.

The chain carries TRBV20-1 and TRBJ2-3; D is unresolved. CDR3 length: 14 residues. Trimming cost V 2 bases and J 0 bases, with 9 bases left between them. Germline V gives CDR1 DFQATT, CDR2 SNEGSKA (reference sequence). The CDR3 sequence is CSARIGGSTDTQYF. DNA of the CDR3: TGCAGTGCTAGAATAGGCGGTAGCACAGATACGCAGTATTTT.

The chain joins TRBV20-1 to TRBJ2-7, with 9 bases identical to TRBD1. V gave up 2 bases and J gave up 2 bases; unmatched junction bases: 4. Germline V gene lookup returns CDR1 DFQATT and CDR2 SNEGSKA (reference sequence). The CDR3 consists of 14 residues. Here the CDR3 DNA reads TGCAGTGCTAGACCAGGACAGGGGACCTACGAGCAGTACTTC. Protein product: CSARPGQGTYEQYF.

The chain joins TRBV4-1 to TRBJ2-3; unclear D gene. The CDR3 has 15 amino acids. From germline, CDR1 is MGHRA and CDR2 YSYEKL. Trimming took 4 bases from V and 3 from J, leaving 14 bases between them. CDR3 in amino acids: CASSPHGQGTDTQYF. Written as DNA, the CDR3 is TGCGCCAGCAGCCCCCACGGGCAAGGTACAGATACGCAGTATTTT.

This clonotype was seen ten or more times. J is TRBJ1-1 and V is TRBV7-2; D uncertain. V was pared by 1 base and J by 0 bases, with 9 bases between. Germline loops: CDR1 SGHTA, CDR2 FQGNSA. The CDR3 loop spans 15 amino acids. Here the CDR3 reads CASSLDARLNTEAFF. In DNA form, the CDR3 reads TGTGCCAGCAGCTTAGATGCCAGGCTGAACACTGAAGCTTTCTTT.

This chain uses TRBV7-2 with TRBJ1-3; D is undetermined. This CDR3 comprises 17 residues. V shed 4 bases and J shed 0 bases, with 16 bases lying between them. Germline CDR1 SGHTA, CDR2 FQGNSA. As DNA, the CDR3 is TGTGCCAGCAGCTCCCGCGTGCCACAATTCTCTGGAAACACCATATATTTT. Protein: CASSSRVPQFSGNTIYF.

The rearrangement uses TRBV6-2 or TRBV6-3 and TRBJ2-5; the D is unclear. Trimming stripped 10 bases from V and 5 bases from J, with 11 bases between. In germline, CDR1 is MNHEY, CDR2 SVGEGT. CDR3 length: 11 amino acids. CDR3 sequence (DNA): TGTGCCACCGAGAGTATGGAGACCCAGTACTTC. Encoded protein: CATESMETQYF.

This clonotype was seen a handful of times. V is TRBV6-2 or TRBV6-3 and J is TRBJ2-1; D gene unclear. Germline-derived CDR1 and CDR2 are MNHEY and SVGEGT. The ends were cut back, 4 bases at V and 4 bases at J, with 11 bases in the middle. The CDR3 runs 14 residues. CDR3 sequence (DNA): TGTGCCAGCAGTTCCCAGATCTCTTACAATGAGCAGTTCTTC. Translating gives CASSSQISYNEQFF.

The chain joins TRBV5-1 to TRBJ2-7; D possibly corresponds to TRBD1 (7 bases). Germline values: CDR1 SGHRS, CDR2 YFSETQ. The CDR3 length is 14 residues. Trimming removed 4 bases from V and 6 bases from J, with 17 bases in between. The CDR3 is CASSGGGQGGEQYF. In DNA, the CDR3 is TGCGCCAGCAGCGGGGGCGGGCAGGGGGGCGAGCAGTACTTC.

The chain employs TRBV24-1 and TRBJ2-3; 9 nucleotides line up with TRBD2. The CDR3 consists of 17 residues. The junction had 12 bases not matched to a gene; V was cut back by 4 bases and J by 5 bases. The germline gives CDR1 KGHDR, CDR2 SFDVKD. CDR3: CATSDSGARGGIDTQYF. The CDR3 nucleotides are TGTGCCACCAGTGACTCCGGGGCGCGGGGGGGCATAGATACGCAGTATTTT.

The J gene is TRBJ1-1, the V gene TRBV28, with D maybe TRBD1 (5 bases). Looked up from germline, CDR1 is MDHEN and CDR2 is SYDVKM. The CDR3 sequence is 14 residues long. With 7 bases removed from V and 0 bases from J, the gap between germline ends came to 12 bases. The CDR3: CASNRRGLNTEAFF. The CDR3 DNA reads TGTGCCAGCAACCGACGGGGCCTGAACACTGAAGCTTTCTTT.

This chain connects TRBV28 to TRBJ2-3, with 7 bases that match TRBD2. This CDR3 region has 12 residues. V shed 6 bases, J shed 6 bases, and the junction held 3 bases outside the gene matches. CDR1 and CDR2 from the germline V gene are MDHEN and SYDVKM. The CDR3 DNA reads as TGTGCCAGCAGAACGCGGGGGGATACGCAGTATTTT. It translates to CASRTRGDTQYF.

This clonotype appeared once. The CDR3 coding sequence is TGCAGTGCTATCCAGACTAGCGGGAGGTCAGATACGCAGTATTTT. The encoded protein is CSAIQTSGRSDTQYF. This rearrangement joins TRBV20-1 to TRBJ2-3; 13 nucleotides line up with TRBD2. After removal of 4 bases from V and 4 bases from J, the junction contained 5 bases not matched to a gene. There are 15 residues in the CDR3. Germline CDR1 and CDR2: DFQATT and SNEGSKA (reference sequence).

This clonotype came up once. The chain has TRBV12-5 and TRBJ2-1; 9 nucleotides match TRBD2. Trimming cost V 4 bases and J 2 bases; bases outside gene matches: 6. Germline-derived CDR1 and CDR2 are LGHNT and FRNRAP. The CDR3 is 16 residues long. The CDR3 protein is CASGSLAGSAYNEQFF. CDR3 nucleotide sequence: TGTGCTAGTGGTTCTCTAGCGGGATCTGCCTACAATGAGCAGTTCTTC.

CDR3 sequence: CASSMASQGGYEQYF. CDR3 coding DNA: TGTGCCAGTAGTATGGCTTCACAGGGGGGGTACGAGCAGTACTTC. The genes are TRBV19 and TRBJ2-7, with TRBD1 as a possible D gene (8 bases). V gave up 3 bases and J gave up 4 bases, with 16 bases separating them. The germline gives CDR1 LNHDA, CDR2 SQIVND (reference sequence). The CDR3 has 15 residues.

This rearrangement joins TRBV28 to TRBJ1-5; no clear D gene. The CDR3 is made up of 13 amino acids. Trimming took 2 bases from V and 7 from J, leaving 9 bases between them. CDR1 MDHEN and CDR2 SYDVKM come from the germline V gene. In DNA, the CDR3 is TGTGCCAGCAGTTTACCCCAAAGACAGCCCCAGCATTTT. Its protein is CASSLPQRQPQHF.

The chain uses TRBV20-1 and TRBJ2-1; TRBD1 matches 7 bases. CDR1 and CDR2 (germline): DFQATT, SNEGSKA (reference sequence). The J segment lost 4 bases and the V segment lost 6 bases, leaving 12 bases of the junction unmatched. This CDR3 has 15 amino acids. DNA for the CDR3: TGCAGTGCCCCCGACACCAGGACAGGTTACAATGAGCAGTTCTTC. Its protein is CSAPDTRTGYNEQFF.